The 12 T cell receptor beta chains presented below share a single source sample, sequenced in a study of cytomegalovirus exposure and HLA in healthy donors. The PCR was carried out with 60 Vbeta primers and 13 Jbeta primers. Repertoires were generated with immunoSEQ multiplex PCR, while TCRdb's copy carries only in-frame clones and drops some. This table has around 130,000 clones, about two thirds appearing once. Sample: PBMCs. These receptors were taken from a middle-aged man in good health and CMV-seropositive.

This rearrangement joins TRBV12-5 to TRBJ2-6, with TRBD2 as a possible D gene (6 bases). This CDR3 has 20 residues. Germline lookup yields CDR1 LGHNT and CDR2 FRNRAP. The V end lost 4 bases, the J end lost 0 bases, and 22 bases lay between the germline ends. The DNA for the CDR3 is TGTGCTAGTGGTTCACGGGACTTACTTGCTCTGAGCTCTGGGGCCAACGTCCTGACTTTC. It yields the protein CASGSRDLLALSSGANVLTF.

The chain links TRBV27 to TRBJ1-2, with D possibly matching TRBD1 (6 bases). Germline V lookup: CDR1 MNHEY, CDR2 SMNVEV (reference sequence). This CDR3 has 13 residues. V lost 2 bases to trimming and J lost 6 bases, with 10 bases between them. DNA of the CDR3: TGTGCCAGCAGTTTAGGGGGGGGCGATGGCTACACCTTC. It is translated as CASSLGGGDGYTF.

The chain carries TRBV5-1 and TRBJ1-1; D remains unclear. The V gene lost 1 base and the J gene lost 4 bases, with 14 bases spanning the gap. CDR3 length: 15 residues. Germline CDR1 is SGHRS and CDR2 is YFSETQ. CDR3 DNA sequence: TGCGCCAGCAGCTTGATGGGGAGGGAGGTCACTGAAGCTTTCTTT. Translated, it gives CASSLMGREVTEAFF.

The DNA of the CDR3 is TGTGCCAGCAGTCAGCTACAGGGGGCGGGTGGCTACACCTTC. It codes for CASSQLQGAGGYTF. The chain combines TRBV28 with TRBJ1-2; 9 nucleotides align to TRBD1. J gave up 7 bases and V 5 bases, and 8 bases lay outside the gene matches. The CDR3 totals 14 residues. Germline-derived CDR1 and CDR2 are MDHEN and SYDVKM.

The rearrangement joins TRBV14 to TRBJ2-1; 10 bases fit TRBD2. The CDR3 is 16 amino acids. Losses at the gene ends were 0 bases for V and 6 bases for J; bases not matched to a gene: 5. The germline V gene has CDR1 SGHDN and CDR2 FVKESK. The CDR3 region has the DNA TGTGCCAGCAGCCAAGATATTCCTAGCGGGGGCAATGAGCAGTTCTTC. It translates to CASSQDIPSGGNEQFF. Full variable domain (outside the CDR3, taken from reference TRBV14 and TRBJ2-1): EAGVTQFPSHSVIEKGQTVTLRCDPISGHDNLYWYRRVMGKEIKFLLHFVKESKQDESGMPNNRFLAERTGGTYSTLKVQPAELEDSGVYFCASSQDIPSGGNEQFFGPGTRLTVL.

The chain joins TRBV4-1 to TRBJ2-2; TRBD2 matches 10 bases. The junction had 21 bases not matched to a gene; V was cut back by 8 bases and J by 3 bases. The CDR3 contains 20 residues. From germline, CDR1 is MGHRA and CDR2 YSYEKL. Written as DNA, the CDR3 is TGCGCCAGCCGACCCCTGGCTAGCGGGAGAGGCTTGAGTCACACCGGGGAGCTGTTTTTT. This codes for CASRPLASGRGLSHTGELFF.

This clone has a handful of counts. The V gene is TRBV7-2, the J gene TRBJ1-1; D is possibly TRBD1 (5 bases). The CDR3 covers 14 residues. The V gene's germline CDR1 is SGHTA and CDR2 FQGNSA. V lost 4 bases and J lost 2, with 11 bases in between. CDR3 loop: CASSWRGVNTEAFF. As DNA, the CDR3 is TGTGCCAGCAGCTGGCGGGGGGTTAACACTGAAGCTTTCTTT.

The CDR3: CAISESRGQGFNEQYF. The DNA for the CDR3 is TGTGCCATCAGTGAGTCAAGGGGACAGGGTTTCAACGAGCAGTACTTC. The rearrangement uses TRBV10-3 and TRBJ2-7, with 9 bases that match TRBD1. CDR1 is ENHRY and CDR2 is SYGVKD in the germline V gene. J was trimmed by 5 bases and V by 0 bases; bases with no gene match: 8. This CDR3 is 16 amino acids long.

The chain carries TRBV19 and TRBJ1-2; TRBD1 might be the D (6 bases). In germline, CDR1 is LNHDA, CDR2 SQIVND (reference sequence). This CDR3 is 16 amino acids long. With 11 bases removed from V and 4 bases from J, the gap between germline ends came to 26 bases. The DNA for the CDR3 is TGTGCCTCCTCAAGATCAGGCGGGGGGCGACCCTATGGCTACACCTTC. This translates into CASSRSGGGRPYGYTF.

The CDR3 loop is CASRPGQRGNEQFF. In DNA, the CDR3 is TGTGCCAGCAGACCGGGACAGAGGGGAAATGAGCAGTTCTTC. This sequence joins TRBV9 and TRBJ2-1, with 7 bases lining up with TRBD1. J was trimmed by 7 bases and V by 5 bases; bases with no gene match: 9. Germline-derived CDR1 and CDR2 are SGDLS and YYNGEE. CDR3 length equals 14 residues.

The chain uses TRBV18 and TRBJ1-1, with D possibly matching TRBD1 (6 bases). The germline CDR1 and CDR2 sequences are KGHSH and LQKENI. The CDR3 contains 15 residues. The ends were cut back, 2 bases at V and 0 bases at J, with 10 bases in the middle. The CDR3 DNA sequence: TGTGCCAGCTCACCAACAAGGGGGATGAACACTGAAGCTTTCTTT. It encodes CASSPTRGMNTEAFF.

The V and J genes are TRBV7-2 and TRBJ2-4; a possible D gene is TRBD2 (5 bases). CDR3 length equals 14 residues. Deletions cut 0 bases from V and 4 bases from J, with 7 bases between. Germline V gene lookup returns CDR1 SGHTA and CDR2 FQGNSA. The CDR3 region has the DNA TGTGCCAGCAGCTTAGCGGGGAGTAAAAACATTCAGTACTTC. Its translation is CASSLAGSKNIQYF.